Presented here are 7 T cell receptor beta chains from one specimen sequenced in a study of response to subunit inactivated influenza vaccine. MiXCR was run by TCRdb on the RT-PCR reads, yielding one entry per CDR3 protein. Of 450,000 to 600,000 distinct CDR3 sequences detected, 16% appear once; the ten largest clones hold 2.5% to 3.5%. The sequencing used CD4+ T cells sorted from PBMCs, collected approximately 25 months after vaccination. All receptors come from a man between 50 and 69 years old who received an inactivated influenza vaccine.

This chain connects TRBV7-9 to TRBJ1-1, with D hard to call. V dropped 5 bases and J dropped 4 bases, with 11 bases sitting between them. The CDR3 covers 13 residues. Germline-derived CDR1 and CDR2 are SEHNR and FQNEAQ (reference sequence). This chain's CDR3 is CASSRPGSTEAFF. CDR3 DNA sequence: TGTGCCAGCAGCCGCCCTGGCAGCACTGAAGCTTTCTTT.

This clonotype appeared a few times. This chain connects TRBV20-1 to TRBJ2-5, with D maybe TRBD1 (6 bases). V was trimmed by 0 bases and J by 5 bases, leaving 16 bases between them. Germline CDR1 reads DFQATT; CDR2 reads SNEGSKA (reference sequence). This CDR3 contains 15 residues. The CDR3 bases are TGCAGTGCTAGAGATCTGGCTGGGGGCCGTGAGACCCAGTACTTC. Protein sequence: CSARDLAGGRETQYF.

This clonotype appeared many times. This rearrangement joins TRBV7-2 to TRBJ2-3; D remains unclear. Germline V lookup: CDR1 SGHTA, CDR2 FQGNSA. The CDR3 consists of 15 residues. The V end lost 1 base, the J end lost 5 bases, and 13 bases lay between the germline ends. CDR3 region: CASSLVSGPIDTQYF. The CDR3 DNA is TGTGCCAGCAGCTTAGTCTCAGGACCAATAGATACGCAGTATTTT.

The sample holds one count of this clonotype. The J gene is TRBJ1-1, the V gene TRBV20-1; perhaps TRBD1 as D (6 bases). The germline V and J ends were trimmed by 6 bases and 7 bases, with 12 bases remaining between them. The CDR3 is 11 amino acids. CDR1 and CDR2 from the germline V gene are DFQATT and SNEGSKA (reference sequence). This CDR3 is CSAIRTVEAFF. CDR3 sequence (DNA): TGCAGTGCCATTCGGACAGTTGAAGCTTTCTTT.

This clonotype was seen only a few times. The rearrangement joins TRBV12-3 or TRBV12-4 to TRBJ1-2; TRBD1 is a possible D gene (5 bases). Between the trimmed V and J ends, which lost 5 bases and 7 bases, there was a span of 14 bases. CDR3 size: 13 residues. The CDR3 sequence is CASSGGPRGGYTF. In DNA form, the CDR3 reads TGTGCCAGCAGTGGGGGACCCCGGGGTGGCTACACCTTC.

Only a few counts were recorded for this clonotype. The chain has TRBV20-1 and TRBJ2-7, with 9 positions matching TRBD2. J gave up 6 bases and V 6 bases, and 12 bases lay outside the gene matches. This CDR3 is 14 amino acids long. Germline CDR1 and CDR2: DFQATT and SNEGSKA (reference sequence). The CDR3 sequence is CSAARGTSNLEQYF. CDR3 coding DNA: TGCAGTGCGGCCCGTGGGACTAGCAATCTCGAGCAGTACTTC.

The CDR3 reads CASSHTSGRTSRNEQFF. The CDR3 DNA follows: TGCGCCAGCAGCCACACTAGCGGGAGAACGTCAAGAAATGAGCAGTTCTTC. The chain couples TRBV4-3 to TRBJ2-1; 11 nucleotides match TRBD2. From germline, CDR1 is LGHNA and CDR2 YSLEER. Trimming removed 3 bases from V and 7 bases from J; junction bases left unmatched: 11. This CDR3 is 17 amino acids long.